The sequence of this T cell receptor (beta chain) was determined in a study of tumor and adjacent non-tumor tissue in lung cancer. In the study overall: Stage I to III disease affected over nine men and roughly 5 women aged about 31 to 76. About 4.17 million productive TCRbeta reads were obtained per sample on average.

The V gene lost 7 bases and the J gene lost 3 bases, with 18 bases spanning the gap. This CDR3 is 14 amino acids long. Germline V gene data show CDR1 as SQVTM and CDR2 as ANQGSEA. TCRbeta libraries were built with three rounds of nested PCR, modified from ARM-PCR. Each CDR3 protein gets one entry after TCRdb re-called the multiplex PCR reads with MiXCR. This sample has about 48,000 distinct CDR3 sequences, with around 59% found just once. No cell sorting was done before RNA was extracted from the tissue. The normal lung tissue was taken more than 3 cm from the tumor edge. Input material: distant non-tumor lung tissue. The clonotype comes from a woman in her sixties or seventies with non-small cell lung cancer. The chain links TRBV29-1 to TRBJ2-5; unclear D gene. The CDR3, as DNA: TGCAGCGCTCTACTGTTGGCGGCAAAAGAGACCCAGTACTTC. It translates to CSALLLAAKETQYF.